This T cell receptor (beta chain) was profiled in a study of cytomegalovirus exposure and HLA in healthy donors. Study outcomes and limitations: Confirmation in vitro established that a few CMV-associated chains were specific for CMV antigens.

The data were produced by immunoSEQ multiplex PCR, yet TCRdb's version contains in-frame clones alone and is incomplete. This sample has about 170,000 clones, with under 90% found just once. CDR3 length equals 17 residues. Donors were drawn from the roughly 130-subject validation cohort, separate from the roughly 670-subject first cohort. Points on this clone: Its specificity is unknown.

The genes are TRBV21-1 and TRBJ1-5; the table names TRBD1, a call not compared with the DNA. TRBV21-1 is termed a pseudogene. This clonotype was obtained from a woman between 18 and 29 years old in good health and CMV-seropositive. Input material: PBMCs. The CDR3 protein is CASSKTGQGVYYQPQHF. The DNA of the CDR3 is TGTGCCAGCAGCAAAACGGGACAGGGGGTTTACTATCAGCCCCAGCATTTT.